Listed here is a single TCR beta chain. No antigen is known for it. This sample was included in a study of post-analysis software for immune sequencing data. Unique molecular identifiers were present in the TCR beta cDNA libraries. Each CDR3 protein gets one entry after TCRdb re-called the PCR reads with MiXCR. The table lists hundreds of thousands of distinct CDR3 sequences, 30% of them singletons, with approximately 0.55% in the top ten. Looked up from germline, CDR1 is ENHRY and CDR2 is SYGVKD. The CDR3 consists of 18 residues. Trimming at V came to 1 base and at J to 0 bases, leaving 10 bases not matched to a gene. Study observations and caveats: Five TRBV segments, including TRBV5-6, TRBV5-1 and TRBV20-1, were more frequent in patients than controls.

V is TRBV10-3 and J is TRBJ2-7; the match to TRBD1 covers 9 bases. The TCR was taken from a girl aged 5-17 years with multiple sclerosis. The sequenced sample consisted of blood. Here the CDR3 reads CAISEFGSGTGSSYEQYF. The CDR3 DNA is TGTGCCATCAGTGAGTTCGGCTCCGGGACAGGGAGCTCCTACGAGCAGTACTTC.